This T cell receptor beta chain comes out of a study of T cells after yellow fever vaccination. Study observations and caveats: A weaker but faster secondary response was observed, peaking on day 5 versus 15.

This CDR3 is built from 15 residues. The germline V gene has CDR1 DFQATT and CDR2 SNEGSKA (reference sequence). The J segment lost 0 bases and the V segment lost 4 bases, leaving 9 bases of the junction unmatched. MiXCR, run by TCRdb on the 5' RACE reads, gives a single entry per CDR3 protein. The sample yields roughly 310,000 distinct CDR3 sequences, around 4% seen once. This clonotype turned up a few times. What it recognizes is unknown. The source was PBMCs, collected on the day of the yellow fever booster vaccination. This sequence originates from a man aged 18 to 35 who received the YFV17D yellow fever vaccine. The rearrangement links TRBV20-1 to TRBJ2-7; 7 bases are shared with TRBD2. CDR3 coding DNA: TGCAGTGCTACTGCGGCGGGGGTCAGCTCCTACGAGCAGTACTTC. It translates to CSATAAGVSSYEQYF.